This record looks at one TCR gamma chain sequence and its context. The data are from a study of gamma-delta T cells after stem cell transplantation. TCRdb re-called clones from the RT-PCR reads via CATT. The table has about 3,000 gamma-chain clones, around 20% seen once. Germline lookup yields CDR1 EGSTGY and CDR2 YDSYTSSV. The ends lost 5 bases at V and 7 bases at J; junction bases unmatched: 8. The CDR3 is made up of 12 amino acids. This receptor was identified in a human donor. It is not recorded whose cells these are; they may come from a transplant donor. V gene TRGV4 combines with J gene TRGJ1 or TRGJ2. The sequenced sample consisted of gamma-delta T cells. CDR3 protein: CATWGGEYKKLF. CDR3 in DNA: TGTGCCACCTGGGGGGGAGAGTATAAGAAACTCTTT.